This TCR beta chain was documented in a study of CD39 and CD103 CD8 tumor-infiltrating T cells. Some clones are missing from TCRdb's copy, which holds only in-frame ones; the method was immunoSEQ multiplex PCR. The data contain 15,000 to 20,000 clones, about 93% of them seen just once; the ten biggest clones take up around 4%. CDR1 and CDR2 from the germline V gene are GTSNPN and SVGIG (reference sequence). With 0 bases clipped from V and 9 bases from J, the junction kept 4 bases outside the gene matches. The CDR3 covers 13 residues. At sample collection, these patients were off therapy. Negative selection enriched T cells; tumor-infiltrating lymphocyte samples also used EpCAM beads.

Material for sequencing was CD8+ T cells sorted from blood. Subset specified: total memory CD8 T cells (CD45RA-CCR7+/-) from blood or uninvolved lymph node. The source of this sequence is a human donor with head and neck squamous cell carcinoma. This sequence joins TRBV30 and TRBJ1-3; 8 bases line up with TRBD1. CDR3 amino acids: CAWSVGQGGTIYF. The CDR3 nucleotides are TGTGCCTGGAGTGTCGGACAGGGCGGCACCATATATTTT.